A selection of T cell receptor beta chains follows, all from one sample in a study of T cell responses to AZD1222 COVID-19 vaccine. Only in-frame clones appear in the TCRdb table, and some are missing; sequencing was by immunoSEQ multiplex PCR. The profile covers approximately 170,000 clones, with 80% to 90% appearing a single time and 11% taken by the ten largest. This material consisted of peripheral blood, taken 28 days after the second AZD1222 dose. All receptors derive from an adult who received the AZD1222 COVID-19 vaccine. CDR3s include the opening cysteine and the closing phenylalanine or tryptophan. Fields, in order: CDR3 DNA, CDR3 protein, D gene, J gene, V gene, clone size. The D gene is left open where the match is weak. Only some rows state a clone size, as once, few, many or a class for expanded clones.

cdr3_nt: TGCGCCAGCAGTGATCCGGACCGAGATGAGCAGTTCTTC
cdr3_aa: CASSDPDRDEQFF
d_call: .
j_call: TRBJ2-1
v_call: TRBV10-1
clone_size: .

cdr3_nt: TGTGCCAGCAGCCGATGGACTAGCACTAGCACAGATACGCAGTATTTT
cdr3_aa: CASSRWTSTSTDTQYF
d_call: TRBD2
j_call: TRBJ2-3
v_call: TRBV9
clone_size: .

cdr3_nt: TGTGCCAGTAGTCCCGGCGGGACATCGTATGGCTACACCTTC
cdr3_aa: CASSPGGTSYGYTF
d_call: .
j_call: TRBJ1-2
v_call: TRBV19
clone_size: .

cdr3_nt: TGTGCCAGCAGTGTCGCCACAGACTCTAGAGGAGAGACCCAGTACTTC
cdr3_aa: CASSVATDSRGETQYF
d_call: .
j_call: TRBJ2-5
v_call: TRBV6-1
clone_size: .

cdr3_nt: TGTGCCAGCAGTGAAGCTTACAGTCAACTGTTTTTT
cdr3_aa: CASSEAYSQLFF
d_call: .
j_call: TRBJ1-4
v_call: TRBV6-1
clone_size: .

cdr3_nt: TGTGCCAGCAGCTGGGTGGCCGGGACAGGGGGAGTAGGCTTCTATGGCTACACCTTC
cdr3_aa: CASSWVAGTGGVGFYGYTF
d_call: TRBD1
j_call: TRBJ1-2
v_call: TRBV5-4
clone_size: .

cdr3_nt: TGTGCCAGCAGCCAAAACAGGGGGCCGGGCTCACCCCTCCACTTT
cdr3_aa: CASSQNRGPGSPLHF
d_call: TRBD1
j_call: TRBJ1-6
v_call: TRBV3-1/TRBV3-2
clone_size: .

cdr3_nt: TGTGCCAGTAGTAATCGTAGGCAGGGTGGGGAGACCCAGTACTTC
cdr3_aa: CASSNRRQGGETQYF
d_call: .
j_call: TRBJ2-5
v_call: TRBV19
clone_size: .

cdr3_nt: TGTGCCAGCTCACCTCCACTGGCGGGGGGGGCAGATACGCAGTATTTT
cdr3_aa: CASSPPLAGGADTQYF
d_call: TRBD2
j_call: TRBJ2-3
v_call: TRBV18
clone_size: few

cdr3_nt: TGTGCCAGTAGTATTCGGGGCAGGGAGACTGAAGCTTTCTTT
cdr3_aa: CASSIRGRETEAFF
d_call: .
j_call: TRBJ1-1
v_call: TRBV19
clone_size: .

cdr3_nt: TGTGCCAGCAGTTCCCGGGACAGCTCCTACGAGCAGTACTTC
cdr3_aa: CASSSRDSSYEQYF
d_call: TRBD1
j_call: TRBJ2-7
v_call: TRBV6-6
clone_size: .

cdr3_nt: TGTGCCAGCAGTCGGACTAGCGGGGGGGCCGCAGCGCAGTATTTT
cdr3_aa: CASSRTSGGAAAQYF
d_call: TRBD2
j_call: TRBJ2-3
v_call: TRBV6-5
clone_size: .

cdr3_nt: TGTGCCAGCAGCACGGGACAGGGATACGAGCAGTACTTC
cdr3_aa: CASSTGQGYEQYF
d_call: TRBD1
j_call: TRBJ2-7
v_call: TRBV7-7
clone_size: .

cdr3_nt: TGTGCCAGCAGTCCCGCAACCCCCATGAACACTGAAGCTTTCTTT
cdr3_aa: CASSPATPMNTEAFF
d_call: .
j_call: TRBJ1-1
v_call: TRBV6-5
clone_size: .

cdr3_nt: TGTGCCAGCAGCTCGGAAGTGGTGGCGGGCTACAATGAGCAGTTCTTC
cdr3_aa: CASSSEVVAGYNEQFF
d_call: .
j_call: TRBJ2-1
v_call: TRBV7-3
clone_size: .

cdr3_nt: TGTGCCTGGAGTCCGGGACTAGCGGGGGGGCCGGGGCAGTACTTC
cdr3_aa: CAWSPGLAGGPGQYF
d_call: TRBD2
j_call: TRBJ2-7
v_call: TRBV30
clone_size: few

cdr3_nt: TGTGCTAGTGGTTCAGACCAAAATACGCAGTATTTT
cdr3_aa: CASGSDQNTQYF
d_call: .
j_call: TRBJ2-3
v_call: TRBV12-5
clone_size: few

cdr3_nt: TGTGCCAGTAGTATTACTTCCGGGACCTGGGAGACCCAGTACTTC
cdr3_aa: CASSITSGTWETQYF
d_call: .
j_call: TRBJ2-5
v_call: TRBV19
clone_size: .

cdr3_nt: TGTGCCAGCAGCGTAGGAATAGCGGCCTACGAGCAGTACTTC
cdr3_aa: CASSVGIAAYEQYF
d_call: .
j_call: TRBJ2-7
v_call: TRBV9
clone_size: .

cdr3_nt: TGTGCCAGCACCCCTCATGGACAGGGGGGGAATGAGCAGTTCTTC
cdr3_aa: CASTPHGQGGNEQFF
d_call: TRBD1
j_call: TRBJ2-1
v_call: TRBV6-5
clone_size: .

cdr3_nt: TGTGCCAGCAGCGCGGGACAGATGTACGAGCAGTACTTC
cdr3_aa: CASSAGQMYEQYF
d_call: .
j_call: TRBJ2-7
v_call: TRBV11-3
clone_size: .

cdr3_nt: TGTGCCAGCAGCCAAGTGTGGGAGGGTGAAGAGACCCAGTACTTC
cdr3_aa: CASSQVWEGEETQYF
d_call: TRBD2
j_call: TRBJ2-5
v_call: TRBV3-1/TRBV3-2
clone_size: .

cdr3_nt: TGCGCCAGCAGTGAGTCGCTGGCGGGGGGGCCCGAGACCCAGTACTTC
cdr3_aa: CASSESLAGGPETQYF
d_call: TRBD2
j_call: TRBJ2-5
v_call: TRBV10-2
clone_size: .

cdr3_nt: TGTGCCAGTAGTCGGACGATTAGGGCCTACGAGCAGTACTTC
cdr3_aa: CASSRTIRAYEQYF
d_call: .
j_call: TRBJ2-7
v_call: TRBV19
clone_size: .

cdr3_nt: TGTGCCAGCATCCTAGGACAGGGGGGGAAGACCCAGTACTTC
cdr3_aa: CASILGQGGKTQYF
d_call: TRBD1
j_call: TRBJ2-5
v_call: TRBV6-5
clone_size: .

cdr3_nt: TGTGCCAGCAGCTTAGTCACAGGGGATAGCAATCAGCCCCAGCATTTT
cdr3_aa: CASSLVTGDSNQPQHF
d_call: TRBD1
j_call: TRBJ1-5
v_call: TRBV7-2
clone_size: .

cdr3_nt: TGTGCCAGCAGCTTAGCGGGGCGGGGCACAGATACGCAGTATTTT
cdr3_aa: CASSLAGRGTDTQYF
d_call: .
j_call: TRBJ2-3
v_call: TRBV7-9
clone_size: .

cdr3_nt: TGCGCCAGCAGCTTGGATTCGGAAACTGAAGCTTTCTTT
cdr3_aa: CASSLDSETEAFF
d_call: .
j_call: TRBJ1-1
v_call: TRBV5-1
clone_size: .

cdr3_nt: TGCGCCAGCAGCCCGGGACAGGGGCTCTACGAGCAGTACTTC
cdr3_aa: CASSPGQGLYEQYF
d_call: TRBD1
j_call: TRBJ2-7
v_call: TRBV5-1
clone_size: once

cdr3_nt: TGTGCCAGCAGCTTAAACGCAGGGCATTATGGCTACACCTTC
cdr3_aa: CASSLNAGHYGYTF
d_call: .
j_call: TRBJ1-2
v_call: TRBV7-3
clone_size: once

cdr3_nt: TGTGCCAGCAGTGAATCTTCCTACGAGCAGTACTTC
cdr3_aa: CASSESSYEQYF
d_call: .
j_call: TRBJ2-7
v_call: TRBV6-1
clone_size: .

cdr3_nt: TGTGCCAGCAGCTTCAAGACGGAGTCCTACGAGCAGTACTTC
cdr3_aa: CASSFKTESYEQYF
d_call: .
j_call: TRBJ2-7
v_call: TRBV5-5
clone_size: few

cdr3_nt: TGTGCCAGCAGTTACTCTGGGCAGGGCGGGGACTATGGCTACACCTTC
cdr3_aa: CASSYSGQGGDYGYTF
d_call: .
j_call: TRBJ1-2
v_call: TRBV6-5
clone_size: .

cdr3_nt: TGTGCCAGCAGGACGGACAGGGGGTCAGATACGCAGTATTTT
cdr3_aa: CASRTDRGSDTQYF
d_call: TRBD1
j_call: TRBJ2-3
v_call: TRBV6-5
clone_size: .

cdr3_nt: TGTGCCAGCAGCTTAGGGGCATCTCGTGTCTATGGCTACACCTTC
cdr3_aa: CASSLGASRVYGYTF
d_call: .
j_call: TRBJ1-2
v_call: TRBV7-9
clone_size: .

cdr3_nt: TGTGCCAGCAGCCAAGCCAGGCAAGAGACCCAGTACTTC
cdr3_aa: CASSQARQETQYF
d_call: .
j_call: TRBJ2-5
v_call: TRBV3-1/TRBV3-2
clone_size: .

cdr3_nt: TGTGCCTACCTGACAGGTGCATACGAGCAGTACTTC
cdr3_aa: CAYLTGAYEQYF
d_call: .
j_call: TRBJ2-7
v_call: TRBV30
clone_size: .

cdr3_nt: TGTGCCAGCAGTCCGGGACAGGCCCCTACCCGGCAGTTCTTC
cdr3_aa: CASSPGQAPTRQFF
d_call: TRBD1
j_call: TRBJ2-1
v_call: TRBV6-6
clone_size: once

cdr3_nt: TGTGCCAGCAGTAGACAGCTAATTAGGAACTACAATGAGCAGTTCTTC
cdr3_aa: CASSRQLIRNYNEQFF
d_call: .
j_call: TRBJ2-1
v_call: TRBV2
clone_size: .

cdr3_nt: TGTGCCAGCAGCCAAGAGGGAGGGGGCCGTGAAGCTTTCTTT
cdr3_aa: CASSQEGGGREAFF
d_call: TRBD1
j_call: TRBJ1-1
v_call: TRBV4-2
clone_size: once

cdr3_nt: TGCGCCAGCAGCCCTAGCGGGGCAGGGCGCGAGCAGTACTTC
cdr3_aa: CASSPSGAGREQYF
d_call: TRBD2
j_call: TRBJ2-7
v_call: TRBV5-1
clone_size: .

cdr3_nt: TGTGCCTGGAGTTGGGGGGTGAACACCGGGGAGCTGTTTTTT
cdr3_aa: CAWSWGVNTGELFF
d_call: .
j_call: TRBJ2-2
v_call: TRBV30
clone_size: .

cdr3_nt: TGTGCCAGCAGCCCTGGGGTGGGTCCCAATCAGCCCCAGCATTTT
cdr3_aa: CASSPGVGPNQPQHF
d_call: .
j_call: TRBJ1-5
v_call: TRBV5-8
clone_size: .

cdr3_nt: TGTGCCAGCAGGCCGACAGGGAACAAGCTGTCTGGAAACACCATATATTTT
cdr3_aa: CASRPTGNKLSGNTIYF
d_call: TRBD1
j_call: TRBJ1-3
v_call: TRBV25-1
clone_size: .

cdr3_nt: TGCGCCAGCAGCTCACAGACAGGGGGCGCTGAAGAGCAGTACTTC
cdr3_aa: CASSSQTGGAEEQYF
d_call: TRBD1
j_call: TRBJ2-7
v_call: TRBV5-1
clone_size: .

cdr3_nt: TGTGCCTGGAGTGTAGATCGGAATCAGCCCCAGCATTTT
cdr3_aa: CAWSVDRNQPQHF
d_call: .
j_call: TRBJ1-5
v_call: TRBV30
clone_size: .

cdr3_nt: TGTGCCAGCAGACAACGTGGACGCTATGGCTACACCTTC
cdr3_aa: CASRQRGRYGYTF
d_call: .
j_call: TRBJ1-2
v_call: TRBV5-8
clone_size: .

cdr3_nt: TGTGCCAGTAGTACAATAACGGCCGGGGAGCTGTTTTTT
cdr3_aa: CASSTITAGELFF
d_call: .
j_call: TRBJ2-2
v_call: TRBV19
clone_size: .

cdr3_nt: TGTGCCAGCAGCCAAGATTCGATAAACACTGAAGCTTTCTTT
cdr3_aa: CASSQDSINTEAFF
d_call: .
j_call: TRBJ1-1
v_call: TRBV3-1/TRBV3-2
clone_size: .

cdr3_nt: TGCGCCAGCAGCTTGGCGACCCGACAAGGAGCTTTCTTT
cdr3_aa: CASSLATRQGAFF
d_call: .
j_call: TRBJ1-1
v_call: TRBV5-1
clone_size: few

cdr3_nt: TGTGCCAGCCGGGGAGGAGCCTACGAGCAGTACTTC
cdr3_aa: CASRGGAYEQYF
d_call: .
j_call: TRBJ2-7
v_call: TRBV6-5
clone_size: few

cdr3_nt: TGTGCCAGTAGGGTAGGTCCCGCCTACGAGCAGTACTTC
cdr3_aa: CASRVGPAYEQYF
d_call: .
j_call: TRBJ2-7
v_call: TRBV19
clone_size: .

cdr3_nt: TGTGCCAGCAGCCCACGAGGGGCAGGGGGCAACGAGCAGTACTTC
cdr3_aa: CASSPRGAGGNEQYF
d_call: TRBD1
j_call: TRBJ2-7
v_call: TRBV14
clone_size: .

cdr3_nt: TGCGCCAGCAGCCAGGGACAGGGATCGCAAGAGACCCAGTACTTC
cdr3_aa: CASSQGQGSQETQYF
d_call: TRBD1
j_call: TRBJ2-5
v_call: TRBV5-1
clone_size: .

cdr3_nt: TGTGCCAGCACCAAACAGGCGTATTTAAATGAAAAACTGTTTTTT
cdr3_aa: CASTKQAYLNEKLFF
d_call: .
j_call: TRBJ1-4
v_call: TRBV2
clone_size: .